This entry concerns a single T cell receptor beta chain. Its matching antigen is unknown. These data originate in a study of T cell responses to AZD1222 COVID-19 vaccine. The CDR3 contains 14 residues. Trimming removed 5 bases at V and 5 bases at J, with 14 bases between. Germline assignment: CDR1 SEHNR and CDR2 FQNEAQ (reference sequence). Sequenced by immunoSEQ multiplex PCR; TCRdb stores in-frame clones only, minus some. The sample holds approximately 190,000 clones, around 87% seen once. Study-wide points: Sampled repertoires all dated from after the peak T cell response. Increased Spike-specific TCR breadth and depth were observed after two AZD1222 doses.

The material was peripheral blood, obtained on day 0 of MenACWY control vaccination. The receptor was isolated from an adult in good health. The chain is built from TRBV7-9 and TRBJ2-3; D not resolved. The CDR3 protein is CASSITGSGDTQYF. CDR3 in DNA: TGTGCCAGCAGCATAACCGGTTCCGGAGATACGCAGTATTTT.